The sequence of this TCR beta chain was determined in a study of blood T cell repertoires in COVID-19. Turning to the study itself: Samples came from the United States, Italy and Spain, spanning acute and convalescent COVID-19.

The CDR3 has 17 amino acids. Per the germline V gene, CDR1 is LGHDT and CDR2 is YNNKEL (reference sequence). The germline V and J ends were trimmed by 1 base and 0 bases, with 16 bases remaining between them. Cohorts were based on clinical histories the participants reported. Recovered participants had two consecutive negative NP/OP PCR tests, healthcare professional clearance, or symptom resolution. TCRdb's copy holds only in-frame clones and misses some; the assay was immunoSEQ multiplex PCR. The data show hundreds of thousands of clones, 89% seen once. The gene calls are TRBV3-1 (or the pseudogene TRBV3-2) and TRBJ2-7; tentatively, D is TRBD2 (6 bases). Sequenced material: PBMCs or T cells enriched from blood (not recorded which). The sequence derives from a woman in her forties who had recovered from COVID-19. This CDR3 reads CASSQGDPGDDSYEQYF. The CDR3 nucleotides are TGTGCCAGCAGCCAAGGGGACCCGGGGGACGACTCCTACGAGCAGTACTTC.